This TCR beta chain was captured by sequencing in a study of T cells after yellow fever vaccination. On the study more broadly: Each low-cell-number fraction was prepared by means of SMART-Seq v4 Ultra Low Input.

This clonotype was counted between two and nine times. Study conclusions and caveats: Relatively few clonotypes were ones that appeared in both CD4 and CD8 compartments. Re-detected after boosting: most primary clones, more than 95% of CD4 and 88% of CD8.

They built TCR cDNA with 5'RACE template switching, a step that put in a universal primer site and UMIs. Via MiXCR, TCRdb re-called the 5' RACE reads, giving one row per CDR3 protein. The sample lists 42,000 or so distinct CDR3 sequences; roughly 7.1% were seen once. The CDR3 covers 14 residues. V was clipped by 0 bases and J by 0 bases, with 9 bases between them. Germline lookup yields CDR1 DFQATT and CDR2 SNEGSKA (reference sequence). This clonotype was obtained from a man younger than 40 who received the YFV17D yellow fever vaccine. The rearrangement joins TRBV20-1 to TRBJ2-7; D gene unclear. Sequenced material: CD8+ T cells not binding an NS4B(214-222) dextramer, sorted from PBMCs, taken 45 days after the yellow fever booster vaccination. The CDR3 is CSARDLGLSYEQYF. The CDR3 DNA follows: TGCAGTGCTAGAGATCTTGGCCTCTCCTACGAGCAGTACTTC.